This note documents a single T cell receptor (beta chain) sequence. What it binds is unknown. The PCR had 60 Vbeta and 13 Jbeta primers. Original methodology: A later analysis tallied about 80 million unique TCR beta chains, about 11 million of them shared. The data were produced by immunoSEQ multiplex PCR, yet TCRdb's version contains in-frame clones alone and is incomplete. V, J and clone size were drawn from that table, and D and trimming were deduced from the DNA. The sample has over 65,000 clones, just under 80% seen once. The data were taken from a study of cytomegalovirus exposure and HLA in healthy donors. Study background: HLA-typed donors were the source of approximately 85 million unique TCRs, which an early data release held.

General observations from the study: The study put 150 to 200 TCR beta chains on its list as cytomegalovirus-associated. Most TCR sequences were uncommon, yet certain public TCRs appeared in many donors.

The clonotype was recovered from a middle-aged man in good health and CMV-seronegative. Sequenced: PBMCs.

The CDR3 region is CASSYGTWGDTEAFF. The CDR3 region has the DNA TGTGCCAGCAGTTACGGGACGTGGGGGGACACTGAAGCTTTCTTT. This rearrangement joins TRBV6-5 to TRBJ1-1; possibly TRBD1 for D (5 bases). The CDR3 has 15 amino acids. Per the germline V gene, CDR1 is MNHEY and CDR2 is SVGAGI. Trimming left V 2 bases short and J 3 bases short, with 13 bases between.